The TCR beta chain under discussion was sequenced for a study of blood T cell repertoires in COVID-19. Study as a whole: Sources were T cells, B-cell-depleted T cells, or PBMCs; the material itself was cDNA or gDNA.

In the original processing: By means of reference gene primer amplification, nucleated cell counts were estimated. Sequencing was performed with immunoSEQ multiplex PCR; in TCRdb, only in-frame clones are kept and a portion is missing. For V, J and clone size, that table is used; D and trimming come from the DNA. Altogether 250,000 to 400,000 clones are present, 85% to 90% being singletons, with the ten largest covering roughly 2.9%. The Seattle site enrolled patients during active infection and followed them longitudinally. The receptor was isolated from a woman aged 30 to 39 with COVID-19, enrolled during active disease. The sample comprised peripheral blood.

Here the CDR3 reads CASSTQDSASYGYTF. DNA of the CDR3: TGTGCCAGTAGTACCCAAGACAGTGCCTCATATGGCTACACCTTC. The V and J genes are TRBV19 and TRBJ1-2, with a tentative D call TRBD1 (5 bases). V lost 4 bases and J 5 bases, leaving 17 bases between the germline ends. Germline CDR1 is LNHDA and CDR2 is SQIVND (reference sequence). The CDR3 is 15 residues long.